The 27 T cell receptor beta chains below all came from one sample that was sequenced in a study of tumor-infiltrating lymphocytes in primary liver carcinoma. Germline DNA was also extracted, and blood RNA was taken from unsorted whole blood. Production of TCR beta cDNA used around 0.45 ug total RNA together with a constant-region primer. Nested multiplex PCR, run for three rounds with slightly modified ARM-PCR, yielded TCR beta libraries. The two initial PCR rounds, around 11 cycles each, used TRBV1-TRBV30 forward and C-beta reverse primers. TCRdb redid the calling of the multiplex PCR reads with MiXCR, one entry per CDR3 protein. The sample records approximately 300,000 distinct CDR3 sequences, roughly two thirds being singletons. Sequenced material: peripheral blood. The receptors originated from a man aged 40-50 years with primary liver carcinoma and hepatitis B virus infection.

With respect to this clonotype: A much larger clonotype is one base distant, so this may be a read error. The conserved closing phenylalanine or tryptophan is absent in this CDR3, likely reflecting a read error. V and J are TRBV6-1 and TRBJ1-6; 10 bases are shared with TRBD1. Losses at the gene ends were 7 bases for V and 0 bases for J; bases not matched to a gene: 12. CDR1 and CDR2 (germline): MNHNS, SASEGT. CDR3 length equals 19 residues. CDR3 region: CASTRDRGLPSSYNSPLHS. CDR3 nucleotides: TGTGCCAGCACCCGGGACAGGGGCCTTCCGAGCTCCTATAATTCACCCCTCCACTCT.

As for this clonotype: A much larger clone lies a single base off, so this may be a read error. The V gene is TRBV12-3 or TRBV12-4, the J gene TRBJ1-6; a possible D gene is TRBD1 (6 bases). The length of the CDR3 is 15 residues. The V gene lost 3 bases and the J gene lost 9 bases, with 15 bases spanning the gap. The CDR3 reads CASSLSGARSSPLHF. The DNA for the CDR3 is TGTGCCAGCAGTTTGTCGGGGGCCCGGAGTTCACCCCTCCACTTT.

This clonotype was recorded at least ten times. V is TRBV6-1 and J is TRBJ1-5; D is ambiguous. The CDR3 totals 14 residues. Deletions cut 4 bases from V and 2 bases from J, with 9 bases between. CDR1 and CDR2 (germline): MNHNS, SASEGT. CDR3 residues: CASSAAGGNQPQHF. As DNA, the CDR3 is TGTGCCAGCAGTGCGGCGGGAGGCAATCAGCCCCAGCATTTT.

With respect to this clonotype: A read error is possible here, since a much larger clone lies one base away. This chain uses TRBV29-1 with TRBJ2-3; 8 bases fit TRBD1. The germline CDR1 and CDR2 sequences are SQVTM and ANQGSEA. The CDR3 has 13 residues. CDR3 nucleotide sequence: TGCAGGGTTGGACAGGGTCGGGGAGATACGCAGTATTTT. It is translated as CRVGQGRGDTQYF.

About this clonotype: A much larger clone lies a single base off, so this may be a read error. V gene TRBV6-1 combines with J gene TRBJ2-1, with 11 nucleotides matching TRBD2. The CDR3 runs 17 residues. With 9 bases clipped from V and 2 bases from J, the junction kept 12 bases outside the gene matches. Germline-derived CDR1 and CDR2 are MNHNS and SASEGT. The DNA for the CDR3 is TGTGCCAGGAGCCGGACTAGCGGGCCGACTACCTACAATGAGCAGTTCTTC. Its translation: CARSRTSGPTTYNEQFF.

On this clonotype: A single base separates this from a much larger clone, so it may be a read error. The chain employs TRBV6-1 and TRBJ1-1; D remains ambiguous. CDR1 and CDR2 (germline): MNHNS, SASEGT. Trimming removed 7 bases from V and 3 bases from J, with 15 bases in between. The CDR3 totals 14 residues. The CDR3 nucleotides read TGTGCCAGCATCGGAGGGCGTTGGGACACTGAAGCTTTCTTT. Encoded protein: CASIGGRWDTEAFF.

The chain has TRBV5-1 and TRBJ2-3, with D possibly being TRBD1 (6 bases). The CDR3 spans 14 residues. The ends were cut back, 7 bases at V and 0 bases at J, with 12 bases in the middle. Germline CDR1 and CDR2: SGHRS and YFSETQ. CDR3 sequence reads: CASGNRASTDTQYF. The CDR3 nucleotides read TGCGCCAGCGGCAACAGGGCTAGCACAGATACGCAGTATTTT.

About this clonotype itself: The junction departs from germline at one end; a sequencing error may be responsible. The chain couples TRBV7-8 to TRBJ2-3, with a tentative D call TRBD2 (7 bases). Germline CDR1 SGHVS, CDR2 FQNEAQ. The CDR3 has 15 amino acids. This CDR3 is CASSSGEGNPDTRYF. The CDR3 DNA sequence: TGTGCCAGCAGCTCAGGGGAGGGTAACCCAGATACGCGGTATTTT.

This clonotype occurred once. Being one base from a much bigger clone, this may be a read error. This rearrangement joins TRBV5-5 to TRBJ2-7; 8 bases are shared with TRBD1. From germline, CDR1 is SGHKS and CDR2 YYEKEE (reference sequence). The CDR3 is 14 residues long. The chain's CDR3 is CASSFGQGTYGQYF. CDR3 in DNA: TGTGCCAGCAGCTTTGGACAGGGAACCTACGGGCAGTACTTC. Full variable domain (rest looked up from reference TRBV5-5 and TRBJ2-7): DAGVTQSPTHLIKTRGQQVTLRCSPISGHKSVSWYQQVLGQGPQFIFQYYEKEERGRGNFPDRFSARQFPNYSSELNVNALLLGDSALYLCASSFGQGTYGQYFGPGTRLTVT.

As for this clonotype: Sequence at one end of the junction differs from germline and may be a read error. This chain joins TRBV29-1 and TRBJ1-1; 8 bases line up with TRBD1. The germline V gene has CDR1 SQVTM and CDR2 ANQGSEA. CDR3 size: 15 residues. The CDR3 sequence is CSGSGGWGVNTEAFF. DNA of the CDR3: TGTAGCGGGTCAGGGGGCTGGGGAGTGAACACTGAAGCTTTCTTT.

Notes on this clonotype: A clone one base away is much larger, so this may be a read error. The gene calls are TRBV5-5 and TRBJ2-1, with D perhaps being TRBD1 or TRBD2 (6 bases each). The CDR3 consists of 15 residues. Germline values: CDR1 SGHKS, CDR2 YYEKEE (reference sequence). The CDR3, as DNA: TGTGCCAGCAACTTGGAGGGGGGATCCTACAATGAGCAGTTCTTC. Encoded protein: CASNLEGGSYNEQFF.

This chain connects TRBV5-1 to TRBJ1-2; D is perhaps TRBD1 (6 bases). V lost 0 bases and J 8 bases, leaving 14 bases between the germline ends. The CDR3 is made up of 14 amino acids. Germline-derived CDR1 and CDR2 are SGHRS and YFSETQ. For the CDR3, the DNA is TGCGCCAGCAGCTTGGGACAGGCTATCTGGGGCTACACCTTC. Amino acids: CASSLGQAIWGYTF. Full variable domain (remainder filled in from reference TRBV5-1 and TRBJ1-2): KAGVTQTPRYLIKTRGQQVTLSCSPISGHRSVSWYQQTPGQGLQFLFEYFSETQRNKGNFPGRFSGRQFSNSRSEMNVSTLELGDSALYLCASSLGQAIWGYTFGSGTRLTVV.

A remark on this clonotype: The junction departs from germline at one end; a sequencing error may be responsible. J is TRBJ2-5 and V is TRBV5-4; TRBD1 agrees at 11 bases. CDR1 and CDR2 (germline): SGHNT, YYREEE (reference sequence). The length of the CDR3 is 15 residues. Here the CDR3 reads CASSLVGTGGETQYF. Written as DNA, the CDR3 is TGTGCTAGCAGCTTGGTTGGGACAGGGGGAGAAACCCAGTACTTC.

As concerns this clonotype: A read error is likely, as this CDR3 ends without the conserved phenylalanine or tryptophan. This rearrangement joins TRBV12-3 or TRBV12-4 to TRBJ2-2; D is perhaps TRBD1 (5 bases). This CDR3 is 15 amino acids long. CDR3 loop: CAISPTVIFGGELFS. The CDR3 region has the DNA TGTGCCATCAGTCCGACAGTCATCTTTGGCGGGGAGCTGTTTTCT.

This clonotype has only one observation. A clone one base away is much larger, so this may be a read error. The chain uses TRBV4-2 and TRBJ2-1; TRBD2 agrees at 9 bases. The CDR3 is 16 amino acids. The V gene end was trimmed by 6 bases and the J gene end by 9 bases; junction bases not matched to a gene: 15. Germline V CDR1 and CDR2: LGHNA, YNFKEQ. The CDR3 DNA reads as TGTGCCAGCAGTCCCGGGGCTAGCGGGATCCGGTGTGAGCAGTTCTTC. This encodes CASSPGASGIRCEQFF.

Turning to this clonotype: A much larger clone differs from this one at a single base, so this may be a read error. The V gene is TRBV30, the J gene TRBJ2-3; TRBD2 might be the D (6 bases). V was trimmed by 2 bases and J by 8 bases, leaving 17 bases between them. The germline CDR1 and CDR2 sequences are GTSNPN and SVGIG (reference sequence). CDR3 length equals 14 residues. CDR3 sequence: CAWSPWEAPGTQYF. CDR3 bases: TGTGCCTGGAGTCCCTGGGAGGCCCCAGGTACGCAGTATTTT.

The sample holds a few counts of this clonotype. The chain is built from TRBV29-1 and TRBJ2-5; 7 bases line up with TRBD2. V lost 7 bases, J lost 4 bases, and 12 bases stayed unmatched. Germline V lookup: CDR1 SQVTM, CDR2 ANQGSEA. This CDR3 region has 14 residues. CDR3 protein: CSARRETIVETQYF. DNA for the CDR3: TGCAGCGCTAGGCGGGAGACGATTGTAGAGACCCAGTACTTC.

A remark on this clonotype: At one boundary the junction diverges from the germline segment, which might be a read error. This sequence joins TRBV11-1 and TRBJ2-2; the match to TRBD2 covers 8 bases. Germline CDR1 SGHAT, CDR2 FQDESV (reference sequence). The CDR3 consists of 17 residues. CDR3 DNA sequence: TGTGCCAGCAGCTTACTCCTAGCGGGCCCGAACGCCGGGGAGCTGTTTTTC. It yields the protein CASSLLLAGPNAGELFF.

A note on this clonotype: This could be a read error, since a much larger clone is one nucleotide away. This chain connects TRBV4-1 to TRBJ2-5; TRBD2 might be the D (6 bases). The CDR3 covers 15 residues. CDR1 is MGHRA, CDR2 YSYEKL, per germline. CDR3 in DNA: TGCGCCAGCAGCCAAGTGGGCGGGGAAGAAGATACCCAGTACTTC. Translating it yields CASSQVGGEEDTQYF.

On this clonotype itself: One junction end disagrees with the germline gene, perhaps due to a read error. This chain uses TRBV6-5 with TRBJ2-5; tentatively, D is TRBD1 or TRBD2 (5 bases each). Germline V gives CDR1 MNHEY, CDR2 SVGAGI. CDR3 length equals 14 residues. As DNA, the CDR3 is TGTGTCAGCACCCCCGGGACCGCTCCAGGGACCCAGTACTTC. Protein product: CVSTPGTAPGTQYF.

This clonotype showed up just once. A much larger clone lies a single base off, so this may be a read error. This chain joins TRBV12-3 or TRBV12-4 and TRBJ2-3; no reliable D call. The CDR3 runs to 13 residues. Here the CDR3 reads CATSPRLADTQYF. Written as DNA, the CDR3 is TGTGCCACCAGTCCCAGACTCGCGGATACGCAGTATTTT.

Comments on this clonotype: One end of the junction varies from germline; a read error may be responsible. The V and J genes are TRBV28 and TRBJ2-3; possible D gene TRBD1, 6 bases. Per the germline V gene, CDR1 is MDHEN and CDR2 is SYDVKM. The CDR3 contains 15 residues. The CDR3 coding sequence is TGTGCCAGCAGTCCTCCACAGGGACACACAGATATGCAGTATTTT. This translates into CASSPPQGHTDMQYF.

With respect to this clonotype: One base away lies a much larger clone, so this may be a sequencing read error. The chain combines TRBV12-3 or TRBV12-4 with TRBJ2-3; D is unclear. Trimming removed 7 bases at V and 5 bases at J, with 7 bases between. This CDR3 comprises 11 residues. Here the CDR3 reads CASNTLDTQYF. The DNA of the CDR3 is TGTGCCAGCAATACCCTAGATACGCAGTATTTT.

A remark on this clonotype: At one of its ends the junction is not consistent with the germline gene, which may arise from a read error. The chain carries TRBV29-1 and TRBJ2-7; no clear D gene. Per the germline V gene, CDR1 is SQVTM and CDR2 is ANQGSEA. The CDR3 length is 13 residues. CDR3 in amino acids: CGVAPIGIHEQYF. The DNA for the CDR3 is TGCGGCGTTGCCCCAATAGGGATCCACGAGCAGTACTTC.

This rearrangement joins TRBV12-3 or TRBV12-4 to TRBJ1-1; D unresolved. Trimming shortened V by 3 bases and J by 7 bases, and 9 bases separated the two germline ends. The CDR3 spans 12 residues. CDR3 amino acids: CASSFGSIEAFF. The CDR3 DNA follows: TGTGCCAGCAGTTTTGGGAGTATTGAAGCTTTCTTT.

As to this clonotype: This sequence may be a read error, since a much larger clone differs from it by one base. The genes are TRBV6-5 and TRBJ2-3, with TRBD2 matching over 8 bases. The CDR3 spans 14 residues. CDR1 is MNHEY, CDR2 SVGAGI, per germline. The CDR3 sequence: CASREGGGRETLYF. The CDR3, as DNA: TGTGCCAGCCGGGAGGGGGGCGGGAGAGAAACGCTGTATTTT.

This clonotype was observed a single time. This chain uses TRBV5-1 with TRBJ1-3; the D is unclear. V was cut by 4 bases and J by 4 bases, with 12 bases left in between. Germline loops: CDR1 SGHRS, CDR2 YFSETQ. The CDR3 extends over 14 amino acids. CDR3 region: CASSPDIPGNTIYF. The CDR3 coding sequence is TGCGCCAGCAGCCCAGACATTCCAGGAAACACCATATATTTT.